This T cell receptor (beta chain) comes out of a study of shared clonotypes between healthy human individuals. The study's findings and limits: An effect of sequencing depth on clonotype sharing among donors was expected.

The V gene end was trimmed by 5 bases and the J gene end by 9 bases; junction bases not matched to a gene: 9. The CDR3 has 14 residues. In germline, CDR1 is LNHDA, CDR2 SQIVND (reference sequence). Note on this clone: Its target is unknown.

Sorted-subset replicate PCRs used 200 ng DNA, 30,000 or so T cell genomes. In the original analysis: There were no quality scores in the junction-only immunoSEQ sequences, so filtering differed. The protocol was immunoSEQ multiplex PCR, while the TCRdb copy is restricted to in-frame clones and leaves out a portion. Clonal size and the V and J genes are those of that table, whereas D and trimming came from the DNA. The data contain around 580,000 clones, roughly 98% of them singletons. Selected positively for CCR7 and CD45RO-negative, naive CD8 cells excluded terminally differentiated effector memory CD45RA+ cells.

This rearrangement joins TRBV19 to TRBJ2-1; TRBD1 matches 8 bases. This receptor was obtained from a man in his thirties or forties in good health. The sequencing input was naive CD8+ T cells sorted from blood. The CDR3 DNA follows: TGTGCCAGTAGTCCTTCCTGGACAGGGTTTGAGCAGTTCTTC. It translates to CASSPSWTGFEQFF.